This TCR beta chain came from a study of blood T cell repertoires in COVID-19. In germline, CDR1 is MDHEN, CDR2 SYDVKM. This CDR3 is built from 16 residues. Trimming removed 1 base from V and 7 bases from J; junction bases left unmatched: 8. Original processing notes: Reference gene primers were amplified, and this amplification served to estimate nucleated cell counts. The data were produced by immunoSEQ multiplex PCR, yet TCRdb's version contains in-frame clones alone and is incomplete. The V and J calls and clone size are taken from that table; D and trimming were inferred from the DNA. This table holds over 100,000 clones, 70% to 85% found once.

This receptor was obtained from a woman of 80 years or more with active or convalescent COVID-19. The gene calls are TRBV28 and TRBJ2-3; the match to TRBD2 covers 10 bases. The sample was peripheral blood. CDR3 protein: CASSLSLAGEVYTQYF. In DNA form, the CDR3 reads TGTGCCAGCAGTTTATCTCTAGCGGGAGAGGTGTATACGCAGTATTTT.